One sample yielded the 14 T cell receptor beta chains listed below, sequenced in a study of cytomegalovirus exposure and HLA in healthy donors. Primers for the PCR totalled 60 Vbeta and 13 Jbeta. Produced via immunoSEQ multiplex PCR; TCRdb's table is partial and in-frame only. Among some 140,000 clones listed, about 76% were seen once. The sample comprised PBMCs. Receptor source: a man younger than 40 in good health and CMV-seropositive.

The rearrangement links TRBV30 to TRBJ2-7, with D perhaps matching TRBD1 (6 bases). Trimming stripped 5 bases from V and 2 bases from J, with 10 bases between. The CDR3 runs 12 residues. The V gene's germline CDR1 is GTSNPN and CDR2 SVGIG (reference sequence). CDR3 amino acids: CAWSDRAYEQYF. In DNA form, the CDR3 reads TGTGCCTGGTCGGACAGAGCCTACGAGCAGTACTTC.

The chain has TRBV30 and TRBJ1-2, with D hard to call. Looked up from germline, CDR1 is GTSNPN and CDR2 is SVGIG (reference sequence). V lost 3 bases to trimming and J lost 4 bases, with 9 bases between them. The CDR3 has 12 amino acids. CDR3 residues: CAWRGSGYGYTF. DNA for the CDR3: TGTGCCTGGAGAGGATCAGGCTATGGCTACACCTTC.

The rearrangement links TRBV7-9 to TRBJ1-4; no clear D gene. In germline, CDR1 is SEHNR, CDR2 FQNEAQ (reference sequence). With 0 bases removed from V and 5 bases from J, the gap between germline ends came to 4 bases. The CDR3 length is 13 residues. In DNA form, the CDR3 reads TGTGCCAGCAGCTTAGCGCTAAATGAAAAACTGTTTTTT. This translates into CASSLALNEKLFF.

This chain's CDR3 is CASSGFPRGTGDNTGELFF. The CDR3 DNA follows: TGTGCCAGCAGCGGGTTCCCCAGGGGGACAGGGGACAACACCGGGGAGCTGTTTTTT. The rearrangement uses TRBV9 and TRBJ2-2; 10 positions match TRBD1. Germline values: CDR1 SGDLS, CDR2 YYNGEE. The length of the CDR3 is 19 residues. J lost 2 bases, V lost 3 bases, and 13 bases had no gene match.

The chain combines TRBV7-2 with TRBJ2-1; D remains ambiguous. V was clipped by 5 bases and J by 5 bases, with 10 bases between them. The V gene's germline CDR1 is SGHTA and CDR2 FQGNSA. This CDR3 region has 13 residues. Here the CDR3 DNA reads TGTGCCAGCAGCCTCTATTTGGACAATGAGCAGTTCTTC. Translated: CASSLYLDNEQFF. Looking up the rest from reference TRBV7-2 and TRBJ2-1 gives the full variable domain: GAGVSQSPSNKVTEKGKDVELRCDPISGHTALYWYRQSLGQGLEFLIYFQGNSAPDKSGLPSDRFSAERTGGSVSTLTIQRTQQEDSAVYLCASSLYLDNEQFFGPGTRLTVL.

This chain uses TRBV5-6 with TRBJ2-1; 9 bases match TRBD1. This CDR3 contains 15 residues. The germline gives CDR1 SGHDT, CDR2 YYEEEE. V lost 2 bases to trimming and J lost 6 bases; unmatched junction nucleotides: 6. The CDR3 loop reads CASSLQGAGFNEQFF. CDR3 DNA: TGTGCCAGCAGCTTACAGGGGGCGGGTTTCAATGAGCAGTTCTTC.

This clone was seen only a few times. CDR3 region: CASSLGGGFVIEQYF. The CDR3 region has the DNA TGTGCCAGCAGCTTGGGGGGGGGCTTTGTCATCGAGCAGTACTTC. The genes are TRBV5-6 and TRBJ2-7; weak D call: TRBD2 (7 bases). Looked up from germline, CDR1 is SGHDT and CDR2 is YYEEEE. CDR3 length: 15 amino acids. The ends were cut back, 0 bases at V and 6 bases at J, with 16 bases in the middle.

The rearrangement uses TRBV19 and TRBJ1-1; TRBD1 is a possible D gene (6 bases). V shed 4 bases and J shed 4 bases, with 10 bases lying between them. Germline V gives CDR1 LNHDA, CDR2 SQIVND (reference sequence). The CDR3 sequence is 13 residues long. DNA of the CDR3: TGTGCCAGTAGTACTCAGGGGAGCACTGAAGCTTTCTTT. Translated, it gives CASSTQGSTEAFF.

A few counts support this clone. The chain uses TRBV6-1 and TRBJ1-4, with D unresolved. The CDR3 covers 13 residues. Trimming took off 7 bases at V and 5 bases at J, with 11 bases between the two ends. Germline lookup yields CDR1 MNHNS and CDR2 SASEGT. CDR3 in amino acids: CASKTALNEKLFF. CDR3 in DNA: TGTGCCAGCAAAACAGCTTTAAATGAAAAACTGTTTTTT.

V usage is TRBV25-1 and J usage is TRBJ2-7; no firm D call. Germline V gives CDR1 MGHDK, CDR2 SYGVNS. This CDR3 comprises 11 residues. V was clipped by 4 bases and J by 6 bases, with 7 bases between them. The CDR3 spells CASSAWSEQYF. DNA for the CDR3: TGTGCCAGCAGTGCCTGGAGCGAGCAGTACTTC.

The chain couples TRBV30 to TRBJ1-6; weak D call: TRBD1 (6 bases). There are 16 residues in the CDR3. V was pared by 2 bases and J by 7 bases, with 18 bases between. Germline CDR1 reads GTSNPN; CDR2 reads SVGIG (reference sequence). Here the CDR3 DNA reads TGTGCCTGGAGTCCATTACAGGGTCTCAGCAATTCACCCCTCCACTTT. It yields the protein CAWSPLQGLSNSPLHF.

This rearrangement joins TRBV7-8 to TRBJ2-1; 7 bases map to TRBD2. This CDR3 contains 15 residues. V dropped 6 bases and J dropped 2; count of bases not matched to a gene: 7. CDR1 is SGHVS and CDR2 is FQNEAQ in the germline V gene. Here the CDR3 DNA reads TGTGCCAGCAGAGTTACTAGCGACACCTACAATGAGCAGTTCTTC. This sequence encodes CASRVTSDTYNEQFF.

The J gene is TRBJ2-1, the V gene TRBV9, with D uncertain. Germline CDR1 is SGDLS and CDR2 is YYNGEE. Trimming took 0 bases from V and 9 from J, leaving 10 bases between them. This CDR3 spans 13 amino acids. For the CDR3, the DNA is TGTGCCAGCAGCGTAGCTAGTAGGTTTGAGCAGTTCTTC. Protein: CASSVASRFEQFF.

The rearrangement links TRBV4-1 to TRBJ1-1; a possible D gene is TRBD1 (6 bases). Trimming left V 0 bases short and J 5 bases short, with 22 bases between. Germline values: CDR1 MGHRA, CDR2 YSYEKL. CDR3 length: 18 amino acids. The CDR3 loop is CASSQDPDLQGHRTEAFF. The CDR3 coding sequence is TGCGCCAGCAGCCAAGATCCCGATCTACAGGGTCATCGGACTGAAGCTTTCTTT.